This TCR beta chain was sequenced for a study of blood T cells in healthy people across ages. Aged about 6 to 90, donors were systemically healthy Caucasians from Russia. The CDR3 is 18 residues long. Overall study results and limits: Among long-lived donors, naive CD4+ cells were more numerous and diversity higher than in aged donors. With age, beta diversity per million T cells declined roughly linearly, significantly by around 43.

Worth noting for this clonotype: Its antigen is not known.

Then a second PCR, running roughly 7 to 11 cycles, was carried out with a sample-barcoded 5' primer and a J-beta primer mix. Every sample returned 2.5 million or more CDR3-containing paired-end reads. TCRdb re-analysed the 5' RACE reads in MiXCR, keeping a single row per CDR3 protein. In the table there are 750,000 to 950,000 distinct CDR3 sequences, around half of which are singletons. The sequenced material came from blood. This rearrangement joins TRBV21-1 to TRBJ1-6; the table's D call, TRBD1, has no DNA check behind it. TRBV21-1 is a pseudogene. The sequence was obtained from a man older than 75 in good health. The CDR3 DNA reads TGTGCCAGCAGCAAAGCGCTCCGCCGAGGGGGGTTGGGTTCACCCCTCCACTTT. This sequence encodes CASSKALRRGGLGSPLHF.